The 29 T cell receptor beta chains in this list originate from one sample, sequenced in a study of blood T cell repertoires in COVID-19. The protocol was immunoSEQ multiplex PCR, while the TCRdb copy is restricted to in-frame clones and leaves out a portion. Among 200,000 to 250,000 clones, about 85% were seen once, and the ten largest hold 0.85% to 1%. Sequenced: peripheral blood. The origin of the receptors is a man aged 40-50 years with acute or convalescent COVID-19.

The J gene is TRBJ2-3, the V gene TRBV7-2, with D possibly being TRBD1 (5 bases). V was trimmed by 4 bases and J by 0 bases, leaving 8 bases between them. Germline CDR1 reads SGHTA; CDR2 reads FQGNSA. The CDR3 is 14 residues long. CDR3 nucleotide sequence: TGTGCCAGCAGCTCACAGGTTAGCACAGATACGCAGTATTTT. Translating gives CASSSQVSTDTQYF.

This clone was seen once. This chain connects TRBV28 to TRBJ2-7; D uncertain. Between the trimmed V and J ends, which lost 2 bases and 1 base, there was a span of 6 bases. This CDR3 has 13 amino acids. Per germline, CDR1 MDHEN and CDR2 SYDVKM. The CDR3 sequence: CASSLQLSYEQYF. The CDR3 nucleotides read TGTGCCAGCAGTTTACAGTTGTCCTACGAGCAGTACTTC.

This clone was counted at least ten times. This chain connects TRBV28 to TRBJ1-4, with 11 bases aligning to TRBD1. The CDR3 runs 19 residues. J lost 8 bases, V lost 8 bases, and 22 bases had no gene match. Germline V gene sequence: CDR1 MDHEN, CDR2 SYDVKM. This CDR3 reads CASQHAGTGGPVGREKLFF. CDR3 DNA sequence: TGTGCCAGCCAACACGCCGGGACAGGGGGACCCGTAGGAAGAGAAAAACTGTTTTTT.

The CDR3 region has the DNA TGTGCCAGCAGCCCTCCGAGATTACGGGGGGCATTTGCCGGGGAGCTGTTTTTT. Translated: CASSPPRLRGAFAGELFF. This chain links TRBV3-1 (or the pseudogene TRBV3-2) with TRBJ2-2; maybe TRBD2 (7 bases). Trimming stripped 4 bases from V and 6 bases from J, with 24 bases between. The CDR3 is 18 residues long. Germline V gene lookup returns CDR1 LGHDT and CDR2 YNNKEL (reference sequence).

This clone came up once. The J gene is TRBJ1-3, the V gene TRBV7-6, with 8 bases identical to TRBD1. V shed 3 bases, J shed 4 bases, and the junction held 8 bases outside the gene matches. The V gene's germline CDR1 is SGHVS and CDR2 FNYEAQ. The CDR3 totals 16 residues. CDR3 in amino acids: CASSLYAGGWGNTIYF. The DNA for the CDR3 is TGTGCCAGCAGCTTGTATGCAGGGGGCTGGGGAAACACCATATATTTT.

A single count supports this clone. V gene TRBV27 combines with J gene TRBJ2-1; 10 bases map to TRBD2. The V segment lost 2 bases and the J segment 5 bases; nucleotides outside the gene matches: 6. The CDR3 covers 16 residues. Germline CDR1 is MNHEY and CDR2 is SMNVEV (reference sequence). The CDR3: CASSLRLLAGHNEQFF. CDR3 sequence (DNA): TGTGCCAGCAGTTTAAGGTTACTAGCGGGGCACAATGAGCAGTTCTTC.

This chain uses TRBV3-1 (or the pseudogene TRBV3-2) with TRBJ1-4; D call uncertain. Germline CDR1 reads LGHDT; CDR2 reads YNNKEL (reference sequence). Trimming left V 4 bases short and J 0 bases short, with 3 bases between. This CDR3 has 13 amino acids. The CDR3 sequence is CASSPSTNEKLFF. DNA for the CDR3: TGTGCCAGCAGCCCGTCAACTAATGAAAAACTGTTTTTT.

In this sample, this clone turned up once. This chain joins TRBV3-1 (or the pseudogene TRBV3-2) and TRBJ2-7; D uncertain. V was clipped by 1 base and J by 6 bases, with 7 bases between them. This CDR3 has 12 amino acids. Per the germline V gene, CDR1 is LGHDT and CDR2 is YNNKEL (reference sequence). The CDR3 sequence is CASSQAPGEQYF. The CDR3 DNA reads TGTGCCAGCAGCCAAGCCCCGGGCGAGCAGTACTTC.

J is TRBJ2-5 and V is TRBV13; D perhaps matches TRBD1 (6 bases). In germline, CDR1 is PRHDT, CDR2 FYEKMQ (reference sequence). Trimming stripped 4 bases from V and 3 bases from J, with 9 bases between. The CDR3 totals 13 residues. The CDR3 here is CASSSRQEETQYF. The CDR3, as DNA: TGTGCCAGCAGCTCCCGACAGGAAGAGACCCAGTACTTC.

The J gene is TRBJ2-1, the V gene TRBV3-1 (or the pseudogene TRBV3-2); a possible D gene is TRBD1 (5 bases). The CDR3 is 16 residues long. CDR1 and CDR2 (germline): LGHDT, YNNKEL (reference sequence). Between the trimmed V and J ends, which lost 4 bases and 0 bases, there was a span of 13 bases. DNA of the CDR3: TGTGCCAGCAGCCGGATGAAGGGGTTCTCCTACAATGAGCAGTTCTTC. As protein: CASSRMKGFSYNEQFF.

This chain joins TRBV5-4 and TRBJ1-1; 7 bases agree with TRBD1. This CDR3 region has 13 residues. Trimming at V came to 4 bases and at J to 4 bases, leaving 4 bases not matched to a gene. The V gene's germline CDR1 is SGHNT and CDR2 YYREEE (reference sequence). CDR3 region: CASSPPGGTEAFF. The CDR3 DNA follows: TGTGCCAGCAGCCCACCAGGGGGCACTGAAGCTTTCTTT.

The chain uses TRBV29-1 and TRBJ1-1; tentative D call: TRBD1 (6 bases). Germline V CDR1 and CDR2: SQVTM, ANQGSEA. V was shortened by 8 bases and J by 8 bases, with 18 bases between the two germline ends. The CDR3 covers 12 residues. The CDR3 coding sequence is TGCAGCAACGAGGCTGGGACAAACGAAGCTTTCTTT. It is translated as CSNEAGTNEAFF.

This clone was detected once. The chain employs TRBV6-6 and TRBJ1-2; maybe TRBD1 (6 bases). Per the germline V gene, CDR1 is MNHNY and CDR2 is SVGAGI (reference sequence). The CDR3 is 15 residues long. Trimming left V 3 bases short and J 4 bases short, with 15 bases between. The CDR3 bases are TGTGCCAGCAGTTATCCCCCCGACAGGATCTATGGCTACACCTTC. It specifies CASSYPPDRIYGYTF.

The gene calls are TRBV20-1 and TRBJ1-1; D may be TRBD1 (5 bases). Germline V gene sequence: CDR1 DFQATT, CDR2 SNEGSKA (reference sequence). The CDR3 contains 14 residues. Trimming took 3 bases from V and 0 from J, leaving 11 bases between them. The DNA for the CDR3 is TGCAGTGCTAGTCCCAGGGTTATGAACACTGAAGCTTTCTTT. Translation: CSASPRVMNTEAFF.

DNA for the CDR3: TGCGCCAGCAGCCCACAATCCGCCGGGACAGGGAAAAACATTCAGTACTTC. Translated: CASSPQSAGTGKNIQYF. This chain uses TRBV5-1 with TRBJ2-4, with 9 nucleotides matching TRBD1. CDR1 is SGHRS, CDR2 YFSETQ, per germline. J gave up 4 bases and V 4 bases, and 12 bases lay outside the gene matches. This CDR3 region has 17 residues.

The CDR3 sequence is CASTSAGGRNTIYF. Here the CDR3 DNA reads TGTGCCAGTACCTCGGCGGGGGGCAGAAACACCATATATTTT. This chain connects TRBV19 to TRBJ1-3; tentatively, D is TRBD1 (6 bases). The CDR3 length is 14 residues. Germline assignment: CDR1 LNHDA and CDR2 SQIVND (reference sequence). Trimming stripped 7 bases from V and 5 bases from J, with 15 bases between.

This rearrangement joins TRBV10-2 to TRBJ2-3; D might be TRBD2 (6 bases). CDR3 size: 14 residues. CDR1 and CDR2 from the germline V gene are WSHSY and SAAADI. Trimming took 6 bases from V and 4 from J, leaving 14 bases between them. CDR3 DNA: TGCGCCAGCAGGGGGGGATCGGGGGCAGATACGCAGTATTTT. It is translated as CASRGGSGADTQYF.

Here the CDR3 DNA reads TGTGCCAGCAGCTTGGATAACAGGGGGGACACCGGGGAGCTGTTTTTT. Residues: CASSLDNRGDTGELFF. The chain couples TRBV11-2 to TRBJ2-2, with TRBD1 matching 8 bases. V lost 3 bases to trimming and J lost 3 bases; unmatched junction nucleotides: 6. CDR1 is SGHAT and CDR2 is FQNNGV in the germline V gene. The CDR3 consists of 16 residues.

J is TRBJ2-5 and V is TRBV12-3 or TRBV12-4; tentatively, D is TRBD1 (5 bases). The CDR3 contains 13 residues. Trimming took off 5 bases at V and 5 bases at J, with 12 bases between the two ends. CDR3 nucleotide sequence: TGTGCCAGCAGTCCCAGGGTTAAGGAGACCCAGTACTTC. This sequence encodes CASSPRVKETQYF.

The CDR3 sequence: CASTRSLGGGSYNSPLHF. CDR3 nucleotides: TGTGCCAGCACTAGAAGTCTGGGGGGGGGATCCTATAATTCACCCCTCCACTTT. The V gene is TRBV13, the J gene TRBJ1-6; perhaps TRBD1 as D (5 bases). Trimming left V 7 bases short and J 1 base short, with 20 bases between. The V gene's germline CDR1 is PRHDT and CDR2 FYEKMQ (reference sequence). This CDR3 is 18 amino acids long.

The V and J genes are TRBV5-1 and TRBJ2-2, with D possibly matching TRBD1 (5 bases). From germline, CDR1 is SGHRS and CDR2 YFSETQ. Trimming stripped 4 bases from V and 0 bases from J, with 16 bases between. The CDR3 runs to 17 residues. CDR3 bases: TGCGCCAGCAGCCCAATGCAGGGTCTTACGAACACCGGGGAGCTGTTTTTT. As protein: CASSPMQGLTNTGELFF.

This chain joins TRBV5-1 and TRBJ2-1; D is possibly TRBD1 (5 bases). CDR1 SGHRS and CDR2 YFSETQ come from the germline V gene. The CDR3 sequence is 15 residues long. V lost 3 bases, J lost 5 bases, and 15 bases lay in between. The CDR3 DNA reads as TGCGCCAGCAGCTCCACGTGGGGCGCGGACAATGAGCAGTTCTTC. It encodes CASSSTWGADNEQFF.

The genes are TRBV12-3 or TRBV12-4 and TRBJ1-1, with TRBD1 matching 10 bases. The CDR3 is 13 residues long. The J segment lost 11 bases and the V segment lost 4 bases, leaving 7 bases of the junction unmatched. The CDR3 protein is CASSSGTGDDAFF. The CDR3 nucleotides read TGTGCCAGCAGTTCCGGGACAGGGGACGACGCTTTCTTT.

The rearrangement links TRBV28 to TRBJ1-4; D unclear. Trimming took 1 base from V and 8 from J, leaving 14 bases between them. Looked up from germline, CDR1 is MDHEN and CDR2 is SYDVKM. There are 15 residues in the CDR3. The CDR3 is CASSLLNNGLEKLFF. CDR3 in DNA: TGTGCCAGCAGTTTATTAAATAATGGCTTGGAAAAACTGTTTTTT.

The chain carries TRBV7-9 and TRBJ1-6; D uncertain. Trimming cost V 4 bases and J 4 bases, with 8 bases left between them. The CDR3 loop spans 14 amino acids. The V gene's germline CDR1 is SEHNR and CDR2 FQNEAQ (reference sequence). The CDR3 DNA reads as TGTGCCAGCAGCTCTTTGGAGTATAATTCACCCCTCCACTTT. It translates to CASSSLEYNSPLHF.

The V gene is TRBV7-3, the J gene TRBJ1-2; D unresolved. The V end was cut by 5 bases, the J end by 7 bases, with 14 bases between. There are 13 residues in the CDR3. The germline gives CDR1 SGHTA, CDR2 FQGTGA. The CDR3 spells CASSPGRGGGYTF. The CDR3 nucleotides read TGTGCCAGCAGCCCCGGAAGAGGAGGTGGCTACACCTTC.

In DNA form, the CDR3 reads TGTGCCAGCAGCCGCGGACTAGCGGGGGGCGGGACCGGGGAGCTGTTTTTT. Translating it yields CASSRGLAGGGTGELFF. This chain uses TRBV4-2 with TRBJ2-2; 14 positions agree with TRBD2. Per germline, CDR1 LGHNA and CDR2 YNFKEQ. The CDR3 consists of 17 residues. The V gene end was trimmed by 4 bases and the J gene end by 5 bases; junction bases not matched to a gene: 6.

The rearrangement joins TRBV11-3 to TRBJ2-3; 14 bases match TRBD2. Losses at the gene ends were 4 bases for V and 11 bases for J; bases not matched to a gene: 5. The CDR3 consists of 14 residues. Germline lookup yields CDR1 SGHNT and CDR2 YENEEA. CDR3 coding DNA: TGTGCCAGCAGCTCCGGGACTAGCGGGGGTGGGCAGTATTTT. Translation gives CASSSGTSGGGQYF.

CDR3: CASIIGRGTEAFF. For the CDR3, the DNA is TGTGCCAGCATCATCGGACGGGGCACTGAAGCTTTCTTT. V usage is TRBV2 and J usage is TRBJ1-1; D is unclear. Germline V gives CDR1 SNHLY, CDR2 FYNNEI. Trimming took off 7 bases at V and 4 bases at J, with 13 bases between the two ends. CDR3 size: 13 residues.